The clone carrying this T cell receptor beta chain occurred a few times. Its target is unknown. The length of the CDR3 is 13 residues. V lost 5 bases and J 3 bases, leaving 11 bases between the germline ends. Germline V lookup: CDR1 MDHEN, CDR2 SYDVKM. This entry comes from a study of T cell responses to AZD1222 COVID-19 vaccine. Study observations and caveats: Variant regions that are unmutated are reportedly the target of nearly half of spike-specific TCRs. White British ancestry dominated among donors, who included more females, and clonal diversity was possibly underestimated. Baseline serology detected seropositivity in only a handful of AZD1222 recipients.

Method: immunoSEQ multiplex PCR; TCRdb's copy keeps in-frame clones and lacks some. This table has 100,000 to 110,000 clones, approximately 89% appearing once. The sequence was collected from an adult in good health. This chain uses TRBV28 with TRBJ2-7; tentatively, D is TRBD1 (6 bases). The specimen was peripheral blood, collected on day 0 of MenACWY control vaccination. CDR3 in DNA: TGTGCCAGCAGTCCCGGGACACACTACGAGCAGTACTTC. Its protein product is CASSPGTHYEQYF.